This T cell receptor beta chain was documented in a study of post-analysis software for immune sequencing data. The study, taken as a whole, reports: The five TRBV segments detected at higher frequency in patients than in controls included TRBV5-6, TRBV5-1 and TRBV20-1. Batch-matched samples strongly co-clustered by F measure.

Comments on this clonotype: Its specificity is not known.

Unique molecular identifiers had been added to the TCR beta cDNA libraries. The yield from roughly 1 to 10 million T cells was about 500,000 cDNA molecules in total. Using its own MiXCR run on the PCR reads, TCRdb lists one record per CDR3 protein. The sample contains about 460,000 distinct CDR3 sequences, approximately 46% of which appear only once. The CDR3 extends over 13 amino acids. Germline V gene data show CDR1 as SGHVS and CDR2 as FQNEAQ. The germline V and J ends were trimmed by 1 base and 3 bases, with 4 bases remaining between them. This TCR was recovered from a girl aged 10-17 years with multiple sclerosis. The chain has TRBV7-8 and TRBJ1-5, with D uncertain. The sequenced material came from blood. The CDR3 is CASSLGNNQPQHF. CDR3 nucleotides: TGTGCCAGCAGCTTAGGAAACAATCAGCCCCAGCATTTT.